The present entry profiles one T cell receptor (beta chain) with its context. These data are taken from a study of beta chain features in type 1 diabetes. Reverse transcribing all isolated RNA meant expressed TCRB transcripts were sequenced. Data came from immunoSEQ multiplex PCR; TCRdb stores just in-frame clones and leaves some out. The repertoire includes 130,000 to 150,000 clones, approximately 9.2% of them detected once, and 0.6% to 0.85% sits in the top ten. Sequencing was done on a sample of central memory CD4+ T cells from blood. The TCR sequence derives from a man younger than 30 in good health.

The CDR3 DNA sequence: TGTGCCAGCAGCCGAACTAGCGGGGAGTCCTACGAGCAGTACTTC. Amino acids: CASSRTSGESYEQYF. The chain carries TRBV7-2 and TRBJ2-7, with 10 bases that match TRBD2. CDR1 is SGHTA, CDR2 FQGNSA, per germline. Trimming removed 5 bases from V and 1 base from J; junction bases left unmatched: 5. The CDR3 length is 15 residues.